This T cell receptor (beta chain) was retrieved from a study of T cell clusters in autoimmune cytopenias. One tube held mixed TRB-A and TRB-B primer pools for touch-down PCR. TCRdb re-called the multiplex PCR reads, yielding one record per CDR3 amino acid sequence without DNA. In all, the sample yields under 650 distinct CDR3 sequences. This clonotype shows up as large (0.1 to 1%) by frequency. Tens of thousands of genome equivalents of blood DNA were amplified for TRB. Germline V lookup: CDR1 MNHEY, CDR2 SMNVEV (reference sequence). This CDR3 is 15 amino acids long. The data also belong to a second study, concerning T cell repertoires in aging, cancer and after chemotherapy. As that report states: Roughly 9.1 million TCR reads were in the whole dataset. Compared with age-matched healthy donors, untreated hematological or solid cancer patients showed higher blood TCR clonality. Median generation probability rose over the chemotherapy interval in each cancer cohort, suggesting rebound thymic output.

V and J are TRBV27 and TRBJ2-2; as DNA is missing, the TRBD1 call by TCRdb cannot be tested. The TCR originated in a human donor with chronic lymphocytic leukemia. Material for sequencing was peripheral blood. The CDR3 protein is CASRNIGGYTGELFF.